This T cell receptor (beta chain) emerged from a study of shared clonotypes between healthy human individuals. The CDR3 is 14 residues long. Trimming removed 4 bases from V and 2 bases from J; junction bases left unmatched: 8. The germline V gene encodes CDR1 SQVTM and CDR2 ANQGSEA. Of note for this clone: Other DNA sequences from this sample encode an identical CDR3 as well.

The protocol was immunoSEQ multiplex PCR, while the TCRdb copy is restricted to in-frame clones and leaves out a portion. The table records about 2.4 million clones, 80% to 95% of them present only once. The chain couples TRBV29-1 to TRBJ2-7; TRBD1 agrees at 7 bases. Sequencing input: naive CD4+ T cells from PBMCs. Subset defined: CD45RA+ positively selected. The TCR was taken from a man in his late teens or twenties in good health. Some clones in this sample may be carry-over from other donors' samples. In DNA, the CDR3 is TGCAGCGTTGGGCCCCGACAGGGAGCCTACGAGCAGTACTTC. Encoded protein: CSVGPRQGAYEQYF.